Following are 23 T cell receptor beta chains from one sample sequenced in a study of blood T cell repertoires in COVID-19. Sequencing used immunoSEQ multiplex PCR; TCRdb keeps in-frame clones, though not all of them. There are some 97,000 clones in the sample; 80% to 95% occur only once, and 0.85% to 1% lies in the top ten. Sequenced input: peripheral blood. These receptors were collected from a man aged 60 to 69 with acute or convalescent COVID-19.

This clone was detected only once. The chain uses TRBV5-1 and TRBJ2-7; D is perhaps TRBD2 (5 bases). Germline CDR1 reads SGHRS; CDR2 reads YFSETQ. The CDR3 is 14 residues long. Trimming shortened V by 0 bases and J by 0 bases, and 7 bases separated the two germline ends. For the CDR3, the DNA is TGCGCCAGCAGCTTGGAAGGGAGCTCCTACGAGCAGTACTTC. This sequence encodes CASSLEGSSYEQYF.

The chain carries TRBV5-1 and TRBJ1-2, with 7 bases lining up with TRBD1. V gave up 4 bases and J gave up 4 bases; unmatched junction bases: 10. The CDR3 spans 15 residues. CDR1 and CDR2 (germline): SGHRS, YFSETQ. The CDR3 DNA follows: TGCGCCAGCAGCGACCGTAGACAGGGAGGCTATGGCTACACCTTC. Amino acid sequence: CASSDRRQGGYGYTF.

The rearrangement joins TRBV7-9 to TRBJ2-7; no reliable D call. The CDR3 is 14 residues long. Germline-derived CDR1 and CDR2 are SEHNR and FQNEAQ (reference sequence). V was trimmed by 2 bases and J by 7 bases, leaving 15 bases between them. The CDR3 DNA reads TGTGCCAGCAGCTTATCTAGTCCCCTTGATGAGCAGTACGTC. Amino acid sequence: CASSLSSPLDEQYV.

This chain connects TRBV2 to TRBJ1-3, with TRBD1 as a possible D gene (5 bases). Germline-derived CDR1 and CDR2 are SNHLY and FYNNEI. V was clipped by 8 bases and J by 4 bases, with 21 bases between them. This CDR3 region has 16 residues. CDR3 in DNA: TGTGCCAGCGGTTCCCTGGGAGGGGCAGCAGGAAACACCATATATTTT. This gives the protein CASGSLGGAAGNTIYF.

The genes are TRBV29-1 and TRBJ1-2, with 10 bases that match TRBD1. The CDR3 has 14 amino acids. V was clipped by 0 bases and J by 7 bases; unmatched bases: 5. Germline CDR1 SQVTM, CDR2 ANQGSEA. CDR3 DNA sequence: TGCAGCGTTGAAGAGACCGGGACAGGGGTTGGCTACACCTTC. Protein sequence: CSVEETGTGVGYTF.

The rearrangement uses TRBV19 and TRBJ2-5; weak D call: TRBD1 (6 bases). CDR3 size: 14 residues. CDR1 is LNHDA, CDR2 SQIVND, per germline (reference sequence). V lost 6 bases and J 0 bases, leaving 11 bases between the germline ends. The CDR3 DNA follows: TGTGCCAGTAGAGGACAGATCTACCAAGAGACCCAGTACTTC. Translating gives CASRGQIYQETQYF. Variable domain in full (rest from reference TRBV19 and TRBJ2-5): DGGITQSPKYLFRKEGQNVTLSCEQNLNHDAMYWYRQDPGQGLRLIYYSQIVNDFQKGDIAEGYSVSREKKESFPLTVTSAQKNPTAFYLCASRGQIYQETQYFGPGTRLLVL.

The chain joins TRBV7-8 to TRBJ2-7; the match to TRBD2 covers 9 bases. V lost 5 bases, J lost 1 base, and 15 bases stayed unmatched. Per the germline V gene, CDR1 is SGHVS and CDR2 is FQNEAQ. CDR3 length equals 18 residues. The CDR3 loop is CASSKDRIRREGSYEQYF. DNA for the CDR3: TGTGCCAGCAGCAAAGACCGGATCAGGCGGGAGGGATCCTACGAGCAGTACTTC.

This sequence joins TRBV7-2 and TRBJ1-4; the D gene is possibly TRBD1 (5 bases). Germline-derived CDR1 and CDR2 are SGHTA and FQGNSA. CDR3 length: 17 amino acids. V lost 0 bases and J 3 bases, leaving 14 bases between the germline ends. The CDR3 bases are TGTGCCAGCAGCTTAGCGTTAGGGGCAGGCGCTAATGAAAAACTGTTTTTT. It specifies CASSLALGAGANEKLFF.

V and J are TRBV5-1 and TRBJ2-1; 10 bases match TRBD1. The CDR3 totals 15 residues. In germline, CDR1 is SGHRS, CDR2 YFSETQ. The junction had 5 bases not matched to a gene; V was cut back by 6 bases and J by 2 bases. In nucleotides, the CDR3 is TGCGCCAGCAACCCCGGGACAGGGGCCTACAATGAGCAGTTCTTC. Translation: CASNPGTGAYNEQFF.

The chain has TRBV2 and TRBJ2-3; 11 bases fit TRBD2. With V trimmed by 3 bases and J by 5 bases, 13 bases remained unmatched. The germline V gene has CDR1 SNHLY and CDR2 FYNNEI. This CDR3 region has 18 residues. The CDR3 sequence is CASSDPLAGGLSGDTQYF. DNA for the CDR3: TGTGCCAGCAGTGATCCGCTAGCGGGAGGCCTCTCAGGAGATACGCAGTATTTT.

DNA for the CDR3: TGTGCCAGCAGTTTAGGGGAGTTGGTTCCTGAAGCTTTCTTT. This codes for CASSLGELVPEAFF. The gene calls are TRBV28 and TRBJ1-1; no firm D call. The CDR3 has 14 amino acids. Trimming took off 2 bases at V and 6 bases at J, with 13 bases between the two ends. The germline gives CDR1 MDHEN, CDR2 SYDVKM. The complete variable domain, with remaining parts taken from reference TRBV28 and TRBJ1-1, reads DVKVTQSSRYLVKRTGEKVFLECVQDMDHENMFWYRQDPGLGLRLIYFSYDVKMKEKGDIPEGYSVSREKKERFSLILESASTNQTSMYLCASSLGELVPEAFFGQGTRLTVV.

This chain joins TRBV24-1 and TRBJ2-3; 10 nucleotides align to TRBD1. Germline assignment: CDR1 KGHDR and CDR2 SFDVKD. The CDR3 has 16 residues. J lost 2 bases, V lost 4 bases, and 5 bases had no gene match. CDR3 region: CATSDQDRGFTDTQYF. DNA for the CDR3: TGTGCCACCAGTGACCAGGACAGGGGGTTCACAGATACGCAGTATTTT.

CDR3 sequence reads: CASSLGGPLDQPQHF. The CDR3 DNA follows: TGTGCCAGCAGCCTCGGGGGGCCCCTGGATCAGCCCCAGCATTTT. This sequence joins TRBV6-6 and TRBJ1-5; a possible D gene is TRBD1 (6 bases). Germline V CDR1 and CDR2: MNHNY, SVGAGI (reference sequence). There are 15 residues in the CDR3. V was trimmed by 6 bases and J by 5 bases, leaving 17 bases between them.

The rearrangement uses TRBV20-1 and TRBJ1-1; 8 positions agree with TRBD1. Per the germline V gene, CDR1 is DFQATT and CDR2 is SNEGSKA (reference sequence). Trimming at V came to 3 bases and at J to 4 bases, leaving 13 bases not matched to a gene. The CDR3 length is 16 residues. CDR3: CSASSRQGLWGTEAFF. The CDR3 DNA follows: TGCAGTGCTAGTTCTAGACAGGGGCTGTGGGGCACTGAAGCTTTCTTT.

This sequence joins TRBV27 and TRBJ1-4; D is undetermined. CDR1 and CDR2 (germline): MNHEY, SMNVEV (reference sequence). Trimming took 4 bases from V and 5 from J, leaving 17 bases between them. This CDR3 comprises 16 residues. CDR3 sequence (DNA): TGTGCCAGCAGTTCAACCATCTTGGGCAAGAATGAAAAACTGTTTTTT. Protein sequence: CASSSTILGKNEKLFF.

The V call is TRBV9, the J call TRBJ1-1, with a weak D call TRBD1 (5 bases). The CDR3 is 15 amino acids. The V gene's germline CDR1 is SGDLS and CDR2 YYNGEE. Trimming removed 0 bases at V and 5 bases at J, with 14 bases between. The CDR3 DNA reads TGTGCCAGCAGCGTAGGACAGATGGGGGGTACTGAAGCTTTCTTT. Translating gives CASSVGQMGGTEAFF.

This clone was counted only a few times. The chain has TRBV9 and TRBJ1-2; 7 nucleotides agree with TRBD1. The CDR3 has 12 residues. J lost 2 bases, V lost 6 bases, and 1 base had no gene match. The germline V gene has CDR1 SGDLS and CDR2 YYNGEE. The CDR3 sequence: CASTGQNYGYTF. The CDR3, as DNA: TGTGCCAGCACGGGACAGAACTATGGCTACACCTTC.

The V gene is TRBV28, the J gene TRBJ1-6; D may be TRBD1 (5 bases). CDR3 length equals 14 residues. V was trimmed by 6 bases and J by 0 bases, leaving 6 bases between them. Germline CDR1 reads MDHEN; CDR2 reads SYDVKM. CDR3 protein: CASRGGSYNSPLHF. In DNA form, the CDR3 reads TGTGCCAGCAGGGGGGGCTCCTATAATTCACCCCTCCACTTT.

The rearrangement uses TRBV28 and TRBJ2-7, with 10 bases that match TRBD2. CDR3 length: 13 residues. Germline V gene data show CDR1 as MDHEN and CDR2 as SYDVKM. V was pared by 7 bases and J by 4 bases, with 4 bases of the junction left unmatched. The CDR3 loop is CASIAGGGYEQYF. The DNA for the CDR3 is TGTGCCAGCATAGCGGGAGGAGGTTACGAGCAGTACTTC.

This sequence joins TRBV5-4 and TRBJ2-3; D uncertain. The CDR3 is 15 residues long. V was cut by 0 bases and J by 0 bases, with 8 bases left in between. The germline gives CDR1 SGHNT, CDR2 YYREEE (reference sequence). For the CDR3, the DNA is TGTGCCAGCAGCTTGGACAGCCCTAGCACAGATACGCAGTATTTT. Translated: CASSLDSPSTDTQYF.

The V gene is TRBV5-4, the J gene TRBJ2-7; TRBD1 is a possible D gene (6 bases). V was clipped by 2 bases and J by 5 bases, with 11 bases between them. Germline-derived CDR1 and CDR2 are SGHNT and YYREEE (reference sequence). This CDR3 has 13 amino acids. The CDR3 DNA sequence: TGTGCCAGCAGCTTAGACAGGTTCGACGAGCAGTACGTC. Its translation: CASSLDRFDEQYV.

The CDR3 region is CASSRERNNEQFF. The CDR3 region has the DNA TGTGCCAGCAGCCGGGAACGAAACAATGAGCAGTTCTTC. V and J are TRBV27 and TRBJ2-1; D possibly corresponds to TRBD2 (5 bases). The germline V and J ends were trimmed by 6 bases and 5 bases, with 11 bases remaining between them. This CDR3 is 13 amino acids long. Germline-derived CDR1 and CDR2 are MNHEY and SMNVEV (reference sequence).

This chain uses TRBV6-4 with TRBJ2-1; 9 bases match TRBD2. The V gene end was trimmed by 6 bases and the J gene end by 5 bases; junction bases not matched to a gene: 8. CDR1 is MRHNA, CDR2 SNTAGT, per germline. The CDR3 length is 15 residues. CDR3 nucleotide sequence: TGTGCCAGCAGCCGGGGACTAGCCGGCGACAATGAGCAGTTCTTC. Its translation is CASSRGLAGDNEQFF.